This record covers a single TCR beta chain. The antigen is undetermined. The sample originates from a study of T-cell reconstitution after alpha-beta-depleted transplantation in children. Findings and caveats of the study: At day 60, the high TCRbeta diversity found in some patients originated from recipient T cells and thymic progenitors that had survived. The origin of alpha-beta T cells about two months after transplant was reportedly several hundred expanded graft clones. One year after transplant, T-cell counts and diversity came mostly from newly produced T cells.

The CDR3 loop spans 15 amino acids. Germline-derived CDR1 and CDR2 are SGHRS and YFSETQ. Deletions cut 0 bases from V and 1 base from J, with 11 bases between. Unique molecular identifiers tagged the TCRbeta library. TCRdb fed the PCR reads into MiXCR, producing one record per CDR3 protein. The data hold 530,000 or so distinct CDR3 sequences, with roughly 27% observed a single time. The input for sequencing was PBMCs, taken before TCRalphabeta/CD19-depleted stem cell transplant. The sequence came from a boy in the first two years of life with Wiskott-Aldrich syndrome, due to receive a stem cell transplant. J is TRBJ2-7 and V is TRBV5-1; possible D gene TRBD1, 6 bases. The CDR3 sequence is CASSLVWGPSYEQYF. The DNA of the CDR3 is TGCGCCAGCAGCTTGGTATGGGGGCCATCCTACGAGCAGTACTTC.